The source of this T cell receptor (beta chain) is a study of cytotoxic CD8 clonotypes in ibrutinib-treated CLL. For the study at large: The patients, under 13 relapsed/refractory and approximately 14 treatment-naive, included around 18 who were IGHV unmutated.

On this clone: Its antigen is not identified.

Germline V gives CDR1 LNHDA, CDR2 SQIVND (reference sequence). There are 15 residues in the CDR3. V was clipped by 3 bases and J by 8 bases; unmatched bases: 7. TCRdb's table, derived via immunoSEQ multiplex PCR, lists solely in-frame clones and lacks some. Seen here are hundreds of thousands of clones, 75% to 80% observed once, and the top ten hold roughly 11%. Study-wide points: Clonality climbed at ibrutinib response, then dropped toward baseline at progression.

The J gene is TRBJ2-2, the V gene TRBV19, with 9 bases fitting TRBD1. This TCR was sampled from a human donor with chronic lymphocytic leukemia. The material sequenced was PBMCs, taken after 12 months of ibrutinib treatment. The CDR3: CASSMGNRGPGELFF. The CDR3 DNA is TGTGCCAGTAGTATGGGTAACAGGGGGCCTGGGGAGCTGTTTTTT.